The clone carrying this T cell receptor (beta chain) was detected ten times or more. Its antigen is not identified. The CDR3 length is 13 residues. Trimming took off 5 bases at V and 5 bases at J, with 12 bases between the two ends. The V gene's germline CDR1 is LNHNV and CDR2 YYDKDF (reference sequence). TCRdb re-called the 5' RACE reads through MiXCR, storing one row per CDR3 protein. The sample gives 60,000 to 75,000 distinct CDR3 sequences, just over 6.5% of which show up once; about 40% is in the top ten. This entry is derived from a study of T cells after yellow fever vaccination. Study findings and constraints: In post-booster samples, most primary-vaccination clones reappeared (roughly 96% CD4, 88% CD8). Bulk-population clonotypes that are abundant could appear as contaminants in FACS-sorted repertoires. Though weaker, the secondary response peaked faster, on day 5 versus 15.

The clonotype originates from a man aged 18 to 29 who received the YFV17D yellow fever vaccine. The material sequenced was CD8+ T cells sorted from PBMCs, taken around 45 days after the first yellow fever vaccination. The V and J genes are TRBV15 and TRBJ2-5, with D tentatively TRBD2 (5 bases). The CDR3 loop is CATSPYPGETQYF. For the CDR3, the DNA is TGTGCCACCAGCCCCTATCCGGGGGAGACCCAGTACTTC.